What follows is one TCR beta chain and its context. Its antigen remains undetermined. No clone much larger than this one lies a single base away; base qualities are absent. The CDR1 and CDR2 encoded by the germline V gene are SGDLS and YYNGEE. V lost 2 bases and J lost 4 bases, and the count of bases not matched to a germline gene is 6. Measured from the cysteine to the phenylalanine, the CDR3 is 15 residues long. Only CDR3 DNA remains: 45 bases, in frame from the first base. CD8 naive samples were CD45RO-negative cells positively selected for CCR7, giving a CD45RA+CCR7+ population that excluded TemRA cells. Donors were healthy HIV-negative adults with no recently reported acute infections or vaccinations. Every donor was a Caucasian adult living in Nashville, Tennessee, USA. Blood was obtained by leukapheresis, after which PBMCs were separated by Ficoll-Histopaque density gradient centrifugation and cryopreserved in liquid nitrogen vapor phase. Analytical flow cytometry was used to check the purity and quantity of each magnetically sorted T cell population. Genomic DNA was isolated from each sorted fraction and quantified by UV absorbance on a Nanodrop 2000c.

These data come from a study of shared clonotypes between healthy human individuals (dated by TCRdb to between 2020 and 2021). Regarding the study in general: Three men and a couple of women, aged 18 to 49 years, made up the cohort. For each donor, three plates each were used for CD4 naive and CD4 memory, two plates were used for CD8 naive, and one plate was used for CD8 memory. To estimate repertoire size and how much clonotypes are shared between individuals, the study performed deep sequencing of blood TCR repertoires from roughly five healthy adults. To increase sequencing depth and limit assay-specific biases, different laboratories used diverse techniques to prepare libraries and sequence TCR repertoires. Leukapheresis yielded between about 0.9 and 9 billion PBMCs per donor. The study at large found these results: Sampling was restricted to blood, and TCR repertoires in tissue are likely to differ from TCR repertoires in blood. Approximately 5% of naive CD4, around 4% of naive CD8, 2.3% of memory CD4, and 0.4% of memory CD8 clonotypes were shared across several donors. Pairwise subsampling indicated that sequencing depth was expected to affect the degree of clonotype sharing among donors. Because the study included only a small number of donors, the genetic and exposure-history diversity represented was limited. Rarefaction of sorted-subset datasets indicated incomplete sequencing despite the large sequencing depth. Higher generation probabilities were observed for clonotypes shared by all four sorted-subset donors than for non-shared clonotypes. Naive subsets generally had larger estimated clonotype richness than memory subsets did.

Using the deep immunoSEQ assay, TCR CDR3 regions were amplified from genomic DNA by multiplex PCR. Extracted genomic DNA from each cell subset was distributed evenly across all wells of several immunoSEQ 96-well plates, and each plate was treated as a replicate. Each replicate PCR for sorted subsets received around 210 ng genomic DNA, equal to about 30,000 T cell genomes. The purified libraries were quantified using a Qubit 3.0 fluorometer, sized with a Bioanalyzer 2100, and then quantified again using the KAPA Library Quantification kit. Every immunoSEQ 96-well plate was sequenced on a separate single-read 150-cycle Illumina NextSeq 550 flow cell. The authors' pipeline ran thus. Because only junctional sequences without quality scores were contained in the immunoSEQ output, filtering matching that applied to full-length reads could not be performed. Sequences were annotated with PyIR, a Python wrapper for IgBLAST v1.9, using IMGT germline references to assign V/J genes and CDR3. Any read was removed if the V/J assignment was weak (E-value above 1e-6), the CDR3 was missing, or the read contained stop codons, out-of-frame junctions, or ambiguous translated residues. V3J clonotypes were defined as sequences sharing an identical inferred V gene, J gene, and CDR3 amino acid sequence. To compute the percentage overlap between repertoires, the number of shared unique clonotypes was divided by the size of the smaller repertoire. Richness of each repertoire was evaluated using RTK rarefaction, the Chao1 estimator, and Recon v2.1 estimates of unobserved clonotypes. Generation probabilities for all TCRbeta clonotypes obtained by the gDNA method from several donors were computed using OLGA. TCRdb obtained this table from immuneACCESS and retained in-frame rearrangements with V and J assigned. These tables miss some clones; where compared with another copy, unresolved V genes account for less than half of the shortfall, and the remainder is unexplained. The V and J calls and clone size were taken over from that table, and D and trimming were inferred from the DNA. Counted in this sample were about 2.2 million clones; about 93% of them appeared once. The top ten hold 1.5% to 2% of the sample.

Sequencing was performed on naive CD8+ T cells from PBMCs. The cell subset or site label on this specimen signifies: CD45RA+CCR7+. The chain couples TRBV9 to TRBJ1-1, and TRBD1 aligns with 9 junction nucleotides. The TCR was taken from a young man in good health. Some clones in this sample may be carry-over from other donors' samples. The CDR3 protein is CASSVGTGLGTEAFF. The nucleotide sequence is given as TGTGCCAGCAGCGTGGGGACAGGGTTGGGCACTGAAGCTTTCTTT.